This T cell receptor (beta chain) was captured by sequencing in a study of control samples from healthy donors and cancer patients. Germline V gene lookup returns CDR1 MNHEY and CDR2 SVGAGI. The CDR3 length is 15 residues. V was pared by 0 bases and J by 3 bases, with 3 bases of the junction left unmatched. Repertoires were generated with immunoSEQ multiplex PCR, while TCRdb's copy carries only in-frame clones and drops some. The sample lists about 150,000 clones; roughly 93% were seen once. This TCR was recovered from a man aged 18 to 30 in good health. Material for sequencing was blood. The chain recombines TRBV6-5 with TRBJ1-2; TRBD1 agrees at 8 bases. Here the CDR3 reads CASSYSARGHYGYTF. CDR3 bases: TGTGCCAGCAGTTACTCGGCCAGGGGGCACTATGGCTACACCTTC.